This entry is about one TCR beta chain. What it binds is not known. Assay used: immunoSEQ multiplex PCR; TCRdb lists only in-frame clones, some missing. The sample yields around 100,000 clones, about 91% seen once. The sample comes from a study of siplizumab effects on memory and regulatory T cells. Whole-study findings and limits: The Treg-derived share of mappable alloreactive CD4+ clones averaged about 74% with siplizumab and 26.9% in controls. The study did not confirm that proliferating Tregs from siplizumab cultures were suppressive. Naive T cells were seen as more diverse than memory cells and as major alloresponse contributors. The majority of clones, roughly 80-97% of proliferating CD4+ or CD8+ clones, lacked an assignable naive or memory phenotype.

This CDR3 spans 13 amino acids. Trimming cost V 6 bases and J 3 bases, with 12 bases left between them. Germline V gene data show CDR1 as MRHNA and CDR2 as SNTAGT. The TCR comes from a human donor in good health. Specimen: Tregs sorted from blood. This chain uses TRBV6-4 with TRBJ2-7; D perhaps matches TRBD2 (6 bases). The CDR3 is CASSGLIFYEQYF. The DNA for the CDR3 is TGTGCCAGCAGCGGACTAATCTTCTACGAGCAGTACTTC.